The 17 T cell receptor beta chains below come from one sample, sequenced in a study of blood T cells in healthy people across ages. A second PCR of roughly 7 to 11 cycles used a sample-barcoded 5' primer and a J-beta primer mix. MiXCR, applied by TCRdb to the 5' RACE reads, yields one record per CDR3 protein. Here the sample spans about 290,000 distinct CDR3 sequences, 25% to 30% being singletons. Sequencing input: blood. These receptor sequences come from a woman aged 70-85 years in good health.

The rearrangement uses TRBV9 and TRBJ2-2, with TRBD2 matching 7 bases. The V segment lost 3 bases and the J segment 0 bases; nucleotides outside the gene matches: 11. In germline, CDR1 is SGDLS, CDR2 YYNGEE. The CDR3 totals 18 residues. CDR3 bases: TGTGCCAGCAGCGCTACGGACTTCGGGAGGACGAACACCGGGGAGCTGTTTTTT. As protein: CASSATDFGRTNTGELFF.

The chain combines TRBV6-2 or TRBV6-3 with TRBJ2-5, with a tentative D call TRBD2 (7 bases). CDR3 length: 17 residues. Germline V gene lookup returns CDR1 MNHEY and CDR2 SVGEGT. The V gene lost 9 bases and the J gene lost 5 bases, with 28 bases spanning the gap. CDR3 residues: CASRSGGLALPGETQYF. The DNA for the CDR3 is TGTGCCAGTAGATCCGGGGGGCTAGCGCTACCTGGGGAGACCCAGTACTTC.

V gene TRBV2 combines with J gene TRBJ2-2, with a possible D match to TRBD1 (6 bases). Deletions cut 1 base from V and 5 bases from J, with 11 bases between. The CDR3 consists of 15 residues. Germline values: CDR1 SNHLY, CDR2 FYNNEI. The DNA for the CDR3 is TGTGCCAGCAGTGAAGGAGGGGGTCGTACCGGGGAGCTGTTTTTT. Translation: CASSEGGGRTGELFF.

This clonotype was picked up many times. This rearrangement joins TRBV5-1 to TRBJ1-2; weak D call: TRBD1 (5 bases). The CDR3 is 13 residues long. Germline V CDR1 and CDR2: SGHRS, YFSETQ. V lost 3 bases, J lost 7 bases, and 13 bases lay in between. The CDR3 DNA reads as TGCGCCAGCAGCTCGGAGGGGAAGTCTGGCTACACCTTC. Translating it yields CASSSEGKSGYTF.

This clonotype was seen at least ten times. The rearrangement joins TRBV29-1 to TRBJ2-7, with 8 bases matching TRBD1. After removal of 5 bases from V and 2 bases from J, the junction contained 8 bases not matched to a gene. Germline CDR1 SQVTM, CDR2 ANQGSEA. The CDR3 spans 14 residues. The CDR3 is CSVRPTGATYEQYF. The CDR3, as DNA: TGCAGCGTTCGGCCGACAGGGGCCACCTACGAGCAGTACTTC.

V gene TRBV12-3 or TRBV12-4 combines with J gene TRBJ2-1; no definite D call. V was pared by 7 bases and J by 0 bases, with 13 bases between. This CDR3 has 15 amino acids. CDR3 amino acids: CASTQTPTSYNEQFF. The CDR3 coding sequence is TGTGCCAGCACCCAGACTCCGACCTCCTACAATGAGCAGTTCTTC.

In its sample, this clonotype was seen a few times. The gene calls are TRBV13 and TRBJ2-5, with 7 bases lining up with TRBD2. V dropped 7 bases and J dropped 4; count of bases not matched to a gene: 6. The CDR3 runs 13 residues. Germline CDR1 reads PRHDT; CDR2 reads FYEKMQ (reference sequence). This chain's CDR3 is CASTRWGGETQYF. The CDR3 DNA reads TGTGCCAGCACCCGGTGGGGGGGAGAGACCCAGTACTTC.

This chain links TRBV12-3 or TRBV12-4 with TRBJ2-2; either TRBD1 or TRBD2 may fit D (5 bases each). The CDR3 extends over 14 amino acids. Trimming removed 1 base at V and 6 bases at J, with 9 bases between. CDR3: CASSLGGAPGELFF. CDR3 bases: TGTGCCAGCAGTTTAGGAGGGGCGCCCGGGGAGCTGTTTTTT.

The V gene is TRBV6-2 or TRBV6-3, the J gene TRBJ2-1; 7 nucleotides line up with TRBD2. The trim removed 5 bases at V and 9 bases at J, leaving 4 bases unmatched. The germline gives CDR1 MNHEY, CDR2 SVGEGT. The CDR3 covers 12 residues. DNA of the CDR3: TGTGCCAGCAGTCTGCGGGGGAGTGAGCAGTTCTTC. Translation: CASSLRGSEQFF.

The CDR3 protein is CSVPRGVYSNQPQHF. CDR3 DNA sequence: TGCAGTGTTCCACGGGGGGTATATAGCAATCAGCCCCAGCATTTT. The chain is built from TRBV20-1 and TRBJ1-5; D might be TRBD1 (5 bases). The germline CDR1 and CDR2 sequences are DFQATT and SNEGSKA (reference sequence). The V gene lost 7 bases and the J gene lost 0 bases, with 16 bases spanning the gap. This CDR3 spans 15 amino acids.

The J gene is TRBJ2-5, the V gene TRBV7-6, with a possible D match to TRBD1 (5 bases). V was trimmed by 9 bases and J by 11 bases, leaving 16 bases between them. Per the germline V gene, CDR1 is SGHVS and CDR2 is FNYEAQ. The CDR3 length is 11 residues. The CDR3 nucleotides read TGTGCCAGTAGCAAAGACAGCAAGCAGTACTTC. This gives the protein CASSKDSKQYF.

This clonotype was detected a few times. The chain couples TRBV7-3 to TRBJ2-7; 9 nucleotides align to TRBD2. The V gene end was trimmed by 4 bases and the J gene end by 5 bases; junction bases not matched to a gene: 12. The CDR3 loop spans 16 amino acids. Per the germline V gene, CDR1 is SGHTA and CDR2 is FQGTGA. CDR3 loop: CASSSGLAGADDEQYF. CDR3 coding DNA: TGTGCCAGCAGCTCAGGGTTAGCGGGAGCTGACGACGAGCAGTACTTC.

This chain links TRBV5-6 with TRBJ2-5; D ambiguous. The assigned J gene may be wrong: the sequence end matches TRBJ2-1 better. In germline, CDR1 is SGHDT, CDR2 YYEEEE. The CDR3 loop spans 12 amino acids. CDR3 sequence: CASSLATGEQFF. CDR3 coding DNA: TGTGCCAGCAGCTTGGCTACTGGGGAGCAGTTCTTC.

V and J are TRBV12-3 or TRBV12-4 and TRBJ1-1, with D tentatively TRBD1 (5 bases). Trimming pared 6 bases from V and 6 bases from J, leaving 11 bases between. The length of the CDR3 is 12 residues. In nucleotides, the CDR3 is TGTGCCAGCAGCATAGGGGCAGCTGAAGCTTTCTTT. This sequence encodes CASSIGAAEAFF.

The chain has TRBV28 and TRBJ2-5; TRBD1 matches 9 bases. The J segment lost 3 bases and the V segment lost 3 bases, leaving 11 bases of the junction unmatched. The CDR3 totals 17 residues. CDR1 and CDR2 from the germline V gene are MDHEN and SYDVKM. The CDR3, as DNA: TGTGCCAGCAGTTTGTACTGGACAGGGGAGTTTGAAGAGACCCAGTACTTC. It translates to CASSLYWTGEFEETQYF.

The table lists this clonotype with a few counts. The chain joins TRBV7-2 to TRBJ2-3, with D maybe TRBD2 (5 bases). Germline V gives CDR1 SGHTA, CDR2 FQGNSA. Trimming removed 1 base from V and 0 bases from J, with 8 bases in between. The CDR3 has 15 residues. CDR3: CASSLERFSTDTQYF. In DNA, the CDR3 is TGTGCCAGCAGCTTAGAGCGGTTCAGCACAGATACGCAGTATTTT.

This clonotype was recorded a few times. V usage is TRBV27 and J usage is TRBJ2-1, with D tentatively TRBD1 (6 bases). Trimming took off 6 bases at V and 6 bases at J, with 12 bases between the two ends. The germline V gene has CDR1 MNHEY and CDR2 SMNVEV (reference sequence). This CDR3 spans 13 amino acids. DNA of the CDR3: TGTGCCAGCAGGTATAAAGGGGGCAATGAGCAGTTCTTC. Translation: CASRYKGGNEQFF.